This T cell receptor beta chain appears in the sequencing data of a study of blood T cells in healthy people across ages. General study points: Whereas aged donors had fewer naive CD4+ cells, long-lived donors had more of them and higher diversity. Estimated diversity that came from one million T cells was considered an underestimate.

CDR1 and CDR2 from the germline V gene are LGHNA and YSLEER. The CDR3 covers 19 residues. With respect to this clonotype: The antigen remains undetermined. Mismatch with germline at one junction end may stem from a read error.

Next came a second PCR, run for roughly 6 to 11 cycles, which used a sample-barcoded 5' primer along with a J-beta primer mix. TCRdb re-derived calls from the 5' RACE reads in MiXCR, one entry per CDR3 protein. The table lists 1.8 million or so distinct CDR3 sequences, about 39% of them singletons, with 23% in the top ten. The clonotype comes from a human donor in good health. The sequenced sample was blood. V is TRBV4-3 and J is TRBJ2-6, with 11 bases that match TRBD1. The CDR3 sequence: CASSQDRTGGLSGANVRTF. CDR3 DNA sequence: TGCGCCAGCAGCCAAGATCGGACAGGGGGCCTAAGCGGGGCCAACGTCCGGACTTTC.